This T cell receptor beta chain derives from a study of cytomegalovirus exposure and HLA in healthy donors. 60 Vbeta and 13 Jbeta primers were used in PCR. The protocol was immunoSEQ multiplex PCR, while the TCRdb copy is restricted to in-frame clones and leaves out a portion. In the table there are 95,000 to 100,000 clones, roughly 80% of which are singletons. Germline CDR1 is LNHDA and CDR2 is SQIVND (reference sequence). Deletions cut 8 bases from V and 5 bases from J, with 18 bases between. This CDR3 has 14 residues. This clonotype originated in a man aged 35 to 55 in good health and CMV-seronegative. Material for sequencing was PBMCs. The chain combines TRBV19 with TRBJ2-5; possible D gene TRBD1, 5 bases. The CDR3 here is CASSAAGREETQYF. The DNA of the CDR3 is TGTGCCAGTTCAGCAGCAGGGCGTGAGGAGACCCAGTACTTC.